This entry lists 16 T cell receptor beta chains sequenced from one sample in a study of shared clonotypes between healthy human individuals. The data were produced by immunoSEQ multiplex PCR, yet TCRdb's version contains in-frame clones alone and is incomplete. The table has hundreds of thousands of clones, roughly 96% seen once; the top ten hold 0.11%. The naive CD8 subset, CD45RO-negative cells positively selected for CCR7, excluded terminally differentiated effector memory CD45RA+ cells. Sequencing used naive CD8+ T cells sorted from blood. Source of these receptors: a woman under 40 in good health.

This chain links TRBV5-4 with TRBJ2-1; TRBD2 matches at 11 bases. CDR1 and CDR2 from the germline V gene are SGHNT and YYREEE (reference sequence). The V and J ends lost 6 bases and 5 bases, in that order; junction bases with no gene match: 4. There are 14 residues in the CDR3. The CDR3 protein is CASNPTSGNNEQFF. For the CDR3, the DNA is TGTGCCAGCAACCCGACTAGCGGGAACAATGAGCAGTTCTTC.

The chain carries TRBV10-3 and TRBJ1-2, with D unresolved. CDR1 and CDR2 from the germline V gene are ENHRY and SYGVKD. V was trimmed by 3 bases and J by 0 bases, leaving 17 bases between them. The length of the CDR3 is 17 residues. The CDR3 protein is CAISDGGYGPPNYGYTF. The CDR3 nucleotides read TGTGCCATCAGTGACGGCGGGTACGGGCCCCCTAACTATGGCTACACCTTC.

This chain joins TRBV9 and TRBJ2-1; no definite D call. The CDR3 is 12 amino acids. Germline-derived CDR1 and CDR2 are SGDLS and YYNGEE. V dropped 0 bases and J dropped 7 bases, with 5 bases sitting between them. CDR3 in amino acids: CASSVEANEQFF. The CDR3 DNA reads TGTGCCAGCAGCGTAGAAGCGAATGAGCAGTTCTTC.

The chain couples TRBV30 to TRBJ1-2; maybe TRBD1 (5 bases). CDR1 GTSNPN and CDR2 SVGIG come from the germline V gene (reference sequence). V lost 4 bases to trimming and J lost 4 bases, with 19 bases between them. This CDR3 has 15 residues. The CDR3 protein is CAWIRAGQGFYGYTF. The CDR3 DNA is TGTGCCTGGATAAGGGCAGGACAAGGGTTCTATGGCTACACCTTC. Based on the CDR3 plus reference TRBV30 and TRBJ1-2, the full variable domain is SQTIHQWPATLVQPVGSPLSLECTVEGTSNPNLYWYRQAAGRGLQLLFYSVGIGQISSEVPQNLSASRPQDRQFILSSKKLLLSDSGFYLCAWIRAGQGFYGYTFGSGTRLTVV.

The chain joins TRBV6-6 to TRBJ1-5; D is unclear. The CDR3 has 13 amino acids. The V and J ends lost 5 bases and 5 bases respectively, with 10 bases between them. The germline CDR1 and CDR2 sequences are MNHNY and SVGAGI (reference sequence). As DNA, the CDR3 is TGTGCCAGCAGTCAGACATATCATCAGCCCCAGCATTTT. This translates into CASSQTYHQPQHF.

This rearrangement joins TRBV5-4 to TRBJ1-1; the match to TRBD1 covers 12 bases. Per germline, CDR1 SGHNT and CDR2 YYREEE (reference sequence). V was clipped by 3 bases and J by 7 bases; unmatched bases: 10. This CDR3 is 16 amino acids long. The CDR3, as DNA: TGTGCCAGCAGCTACGGGACAGGGGGCGACGGGTTTGAAGCTTTCTTT. This gives the protein CASSYGTGGDGFEAFF.

The genes are TRBV28 and TRBJ1-5, with D uncertain. Trimming removed 5 bases from V and 0 bases from J, with 8 bases in between. CDR3 size: 14 residues. The germline CDR1 and CDR2 sequences are MDHEN and SYDVKM. The CDR3 loop is CASSPLASNQPQHF. DNA of the CDR3: TGTGCCAGCAGTCCCTTGGCTAGCAATCAGCCCCAGCATTTT.

The chain recombines TRBV5-1 with TRBJ2-7, with 10 bases that match TRBD1. The V gene's germline CDR1 is SGHRS and CDR2 YFSETQ. V shed 4 bases and J 6 bases; nucleotides not matched to a gene: 7. The CDR3 sequence is 14 residues long. Written as DNA, the CDR3 is TGCGCCAGCAGCCTCGGGACAGGGGCCTTCGAGCAGTACTTC. Amino acid sequence: CASSLGTGAFEQYF.

V and J are TRBV7-2 and TRBJ2-7; possibly TRBD1 for D (6 bases). The CDR3 spans 15 residues. V shed 1 base and J shed 2 bases, with 12 bases lying between them. Germline V gives CDR1 SGHTA, CDR2 FQGNSA. CDR3 in amino acids: CASSLVYGQTYEQYF. In nucleotides, the CDR3 is TGTGCCAGCAGCTTAGTTTACGGACAGACCTACGAGCAGTACTTC.

The CDR3 protein is CASSDTGTSSYEQYF. CDR3 DNA: TGTGCCAGCAGTGATACCGGGACTTCCTCCTACGAGCAGTACTTC. The genes are TRBV28 and TRBJ2-7; tentative D call: TRBD2 (6 bases). Trimming took off 5 bases at V and 0 bases at J, with 14 bases between the two ends. Looked up from germline, CDR1 is MDHEN and CDR2 is SYDVKM. The CDR3 covers 15 residues.

V usage is TRBV11-2 and J usage is TRBJ1-4; the match to TRBD1 covers 7 bases. CDR1 is SGHAT, CDR2 FQNNGV, per germline. The CDR3 consists of 15 residues. Germline trimming cut 5 bases from V and 7 bases from J; bases unmatched to any gene: 10. Here the CDR3 reads CASSIIGGDGEKLFF. In nucleotides, the CDR3 is TGTGCCAGCAGCATAATAGGGGGCGACGGTGAAAAACTGTTTTTT.

Written as DNA, the CDR3 is TGTGCCAGCAGTGTCCCCCCCCGCCGCACAGATACGCAGTATTTT. Amino acid sequence: CASSVPPRRTDTQYF. The rearrangement joins TRBV6-1 to TRBJ2-3; D remains unclear. Germline V gene lookup returns CDR1 MNHNS and CDR2 SASEGT. The CDR3 consists of 15 residues. V was shortened by 4 bases and J by 1 base, with 12 bases between the two germline ends.

The rearrangement joins TRBV27 to TRBJ1-5, with D possibly being TRBD1 (6 bases). The germline V gene has CDR1 MNHEY and CDR2 SMNVEV (reference sequence). Trimming stripped 0 bases from V and 6 bases from J, with 12 bases between. The CDR3 totals 15 residues. The DNA of the CDR3 is TGTGCCAGCAGTTTATCATGGGGGGCAGTTCAGCCCCAGCATTTT. This sequence encodes CASSLSWGAVQPQHF.

The rearrangement links TRBV7-9 to TRBJ2-7, with D hard to call. Germline V gene lookup returns CDR1 SEHNR and CDR2 FQNEAQ (reference sequence). CDR3 size: 13 residues. The V end was cut by 1 base, the J end by 2 bases, with 6 bases between. DNA of the CDR3: TGTGCCAGCAGCTTAGACAATACCTACGAGCAGTACTTC. Its protein is CASSLDNTYEQYF.

V usage is TRBV19 and J usage is TRBJ2-7; 12 positions match TRBD2. Germline CDR1 and CDR2: LNHDA and SQIVND (reference sequence). The CDR3 has 14 residues. The junction had 2 bases not matched to a gene; V was cut back by 3 bases and J by 5 bases. CDR3 region: CASSIGLAGNEQYF. DNA for the CDR3: TGTGCCAGTAGTATCGGACTAGCGGGAAACGAGCAGTACTTC. Full variable domain (remainder filled in from reference TRBV19 and TRBJ2-7): DGGITQSPKYLFRKEGQNVTLSCEQNLNHDAMYWYRQDPGQGLRLIYYSQIVNDFQKGDIAEGYSVSREKKESFPLTVTSAQKNPTAFYLCASSIGLAGNEQYFGPGTRLTVT.

The chain combines TRBV25-1 with TRBJ2-3, with 7 positions matching TRBD2. Losses at the gene ends were 2 bases for V and 7 bases for J; bases not matched to a gene: 18. CDR1 MGHDK and CDR2 SYGVNS come from the germline V gene. CDR3 length: 18 residues. The DNA of the CDR3 is TGTGCCAGCAGTGAAAAAAATACGGGACTAACCAACCCCAATACGCAGTATTTT. It encodes CASSEKNTGLTNPNTQYF.